These T cell receptor beta chains were read from a single sample in a study of a mutant IDH1 vaccine in newly diagnosed glioma. Their antigen targets remain unknown. Using immunoSEQ multiplex PCR, the repertoire was profiled, and TCRdb retains in-frame clones only, with some absent. The data contain under 65,000 clones, 80% of them singletons. Sequences were derived from PBMCs, sampled from a glioma patient whose treatment included an IDH1 peptide vaccine. The source is a man in his forties or fifties with glioma. CDR3s include the opening cysteine and the closing phenylalanine or tryptophan. Each record gives: J gene, clone size, V gene, D gene, CDR3 DNA, CDR3 protein. The D gene is left open where the match is weak. Clone size appears in some rows only: once, few, many, or a class for an expanded clone.

TRBJ1-1,NA,TRBV29-1,NA,TGCAGCGTTGTCTATGTGATGAACACTGAAGCTTTCTTT,CSVVYVMNTEAFF
TRBJ2-7,NA,TRBV6-6,NA,TGTGCCAGCACCCCGGGCGCAAGGGACAACTACGAGCAGTACTTC,CASTPGARDNYEQYF
TRBJ2-3,NA,TRBV29-1,NA,TGCAGCGGACAGAAGGCAGGAGGCACAGATACGCAGTATTTT,CSGQKAGGTDTQYF
TRBJ2-1,NA,TRBV5-1,TRBD2,TGCGCCAGCAGCCACCAGGAGCGGGGGGAACTTTACAATGAGCAGTTCTTC,CASSHQERGELYNEQFF
TRBJ2-3,NA,TRBV6-6,TRBD2,TGTTTGGTCACTAGCGGCACAGATACGCAGTATTTT,CLVTSGTDTQYF
TRBJ1-1,NA,TRBV30,NA,TGTGCCTGGAGACGTTATGAAGCTTTCTTT,CAWRRYEAFF
TRBJ2-3,NA,TRBV10-3,NA,TGTGCCACGTCAGGGGTGTCAGATACGCAGTATTTT,CATSGVSDTQYF
TRBJ2-5,NA,TRBV11-3,TRBD2,TGTGCCAGCAGCTTAGTGGGAGCGGGGGAGACCCAGTACTTC,CASSLVGAGETQYF
TRBJ1-1,NA,TRBV7-9,TRBD1,TGTGCCAGCAGCTTAACAGGGGGCTTGGCTGAAGCTTTCTTT,CASSLTGGLAEAFF
TRBJ2-3,NA,TRBV18,TRBD2,TGTGCCAGCTCACCAAAACCAGCGGGAGAAGTAGATACGCAGTATTTT,CASSPKPAGEVDTQYF
TRBJ1-1,NA,TRBV5-4,NA,TGTGCCAGCAGCTTGGAATCGGGGAGTTCCACTGAAGCTTTCTTT,CASSLESGSSTEAFF
TRBJ2-2,NA,TRBV11-3,TRBD1,TGTGCCAGCAGCCCGGGGTTGGACAGGGTAAACACCGGGGAGCTGTTTTTT,CASSPGLDRVNTGELFF
TRBJ2-3,NA,TRBV5-1,TRBD2,TGCGCCAGCAGCTTGGAGCTAGCGGGGGGGCCAGATACGCAGTATTTT,CASSLELAGGPDTQYF
TRBJ1-2,once,TRBV5-4,TRBD1,TGTGCCAGCAGCCCCCCGGGACAGGGGACAACTGGTGGCTACACCTTC,CASSPPGQGTTGGYTF
TRBJ2-7,NA,TRBV6-5,TRBD1,TGTGCCAGCAGGGACAGGTTGTCCTACGAGCAGTACTTC,CASRDRLSYEQYF